The 10 T cell receptor beta chains given below trace back to one sample, sequenced in a study of shared clonotypes between healthy human individuals. The assay was immunoSEQ multiplex PCR, and TCRdb's table has in-frame clones only and misses some. The repertoire holds about 1.5 million clones, with 95% to 99% as singletons. The sequencing sample was made of naive CD4+ T cells sorted from blood. Sample subset: CD45RA+ positively selected. Every receptor here comes from a man under 40 in good health.

The J gene is TRBJ2-3, the V gene TRBV7-8; D possibly corresponds to TRBD2 (6 bases). The CDR3 covers 14 residues. CDR1 and CDR2 from the germline V gene are SGHVS and FQNEAQ. V was cut by 4 bases and J by 3 bases, with 11 bases left in between. CDR3 protein: CASSWTIGTDTQYF. The CDR3 DNA follows: TGTGCCAGCAGCTGGACTATCGGGACAGATACGCAGTATTTT.

V usage is TRBV28 and J usage is TRBJ1-5, with a tentative D call TRBD1 (6 bases). Trimming stripped 9 bases from V and 7 bases from J, with 19 bases between. The CDR3 is made up of 14 amino acids. The V gene's germline CDR1 is MDHEN and CDR2 SYDVKM. For the CDR3, the DNA is TGTGCCAGTTCACTCGCAGGGGAGGGACAGCCCCAGCATTTT. Translated: CASSLAGEGQPQHF.

J is TRBJ1-5 and V is TRBV6-6; 10 bases are shared with TRBD1. V lost 8 bases to trimming and J lost 6 bases; unmatched junction nucleotides: 7. The germline V gene encodes CDR1 MNHNY and CDR2 SVGAGI (reference sequence). CDR3 size: 14 residues. The CDR3 nucleotides are TGTGCCAGCTCCGACAGGGGGCTATCTCAGCCCCAGCATTTT. Translation: CASSDRGLSQPQHF.

This clone showed up just a few times. This sequence joins TRBV5-1 and TRBJ1-2, with a weak D call TRBD1 (5 bases). The ends were cut back, 4 bases at V and 8 bases at J, with 15 bases in the middle. Germline CDR1 SGHRS, CDR2 YFSETQ. CDR3 size: 13 residues. DNA for the CDR3: TGCGCCAGCAGCCTGATAACAGGAAGAGGCTACACCTTC. Its translation: CASSLITGRGYTF.

The chain is built from TRBV14 and TRBJ2-7; 14 bases are a match to TRBD2. Germline V gene sequence: CDR1 SGHDN, CDR2 FVKESK. Trimming at V came to 0 bases and at J to 3 bases, leaving 10 bases not matched to a gene. There are 19 residues in the CDR3. The chain's CDR3 is CASSQDSGLAGDPVYEQYF. DNA for the CDR3: TGTGCCAGCAGCCAAGATTCGGGACTAGCGGGAGATCCTGTCTACGAGCAGTACTTC.

The rearrangement links TRBV7-9 to TRBJ2-1; 11 bases fit TRBD2. The CDR3 has 16 residues. The V gene's germline CDR1 is SEHNR and CDR2 FQNEAQ (reference sequence). V trimming: 5 bases; J trimming: 9 bases; junction bases outside the gene matches: 12. For the CDR3, the DNA is TGTGCCAGCAGCGCCCAACTAGCGGGAGCCAGGGGTGAGCAGTTCTTC. It translates to CASSAQLAGARGEQFF. The full variable domain, rest sourced from reference TRBV7-9 and TRBJ2-1, is DTGVSQNPRHKITKRGQNVTFRCDPISEHNRLYWYRQTLGQGPEFLTYFQNEAQLEKSRLLSDRFSAERPKGSFSTLEIQRTEQGDSAMYLCASSAQLAGARGEQFFGPGTRLTVL.

V gene TRBV2 combines with J gene TRBJ2-7; no definite D call. Trimming shortened V by 7 bases and J by 6 bases, and 10 bases separated the two germline ends. Germline CDR1 reads SNHLY; CDR2 reads FYNNEI. The length of the CDR3 is 11 residues. CDR3 nucleotide sequence: TGTGCCAGCATCTCCGGGCGCGAGCAGTACTTC. Residues: CASISGREQYF.

The V gene is TRBV5-1, the J gene TRBJ2-1, with D perhaps assigned TRBD1 or TRBD2 (5 bases each). Germline V CDR1 and CDR2: SGHRS, YFSETQ. Between the trimmed V and J ends, which lost 2 bases and 5 bases, there was a span of 17 bases. The CDR3 is 16 residues long. The CDR3 reads CASSLFPGPSDNEQFF. The CDR3 DNA follows: TGCGCCAGCAGCTTATTTCCGGGGCCCTCAGACAATGAGCAGTTCTTC.

The V and J genes are TRBV7-2 and TRBJ1-1; D gene ambiguous. Trimming removed 1 base from V and 1 base from J, with 10 bases in between. The CDR3 length is 15 residues. Germline-derived CDR1 and CDR2 are SGHTA and FQGNSA. The CDR3 nucleotides are TGTGCCAGCAGCTTAGTAGTACAGACGAACACTGAAGCTTTCTTT. This encodes CASSLVVQTNTEAFF.

This chain uses TRBV19 with TRBJ2-2; D ambiguous. V gave up 3 bases and J gave up 5 bases, with 10 bases separating them. CDR1 is LNHDA and CDR2 is SQIVND in the germline V gene (reference sequence). The CDR3 spans 14 residues. The CDR3 sequence is CASSMIERTGELFF. The CDR3 DNA reads as TGTGCCAGTAGTATGATCGAGAGAACCGGGGAGCTGTTTTTT.